The entry below describes one T cell receptor (beta chain). Its cognate antigen is unknown. This entry comes from a study of CD8 T cells in ankylosing spondylitis. Study observations and caveats: Disease-linked clones had a CD8+ phenotype and relatively low frequency in peripheral blood. Past research had described some motif variants in reactive arthritis synovial fluid and blood. Seemingly distinctive of ankylosing spondylitis blood was a TCR beta motif formed by eight highly homologous variants. Matched synovial fluid from ankylosing spondylitis patients was reported to be enriched for disease-linked clones.

Germline lookup yields CDR1 SGHAT and CDR2 FQDESV (reference sequence). Trimming shortened V by 5 bases and J by 5 bases, and 9 bases separated the two germline ends. The CDR3 extends over 12 amino acids. The TCR beta libraries were generated through quantitative 5'-RACE incorporating molecular barcodes. TCRdb called the 5' RACE reads again in MiXCR, with one record for every CDR3 protein. The sample has around 490,000 distinct CDR3 sequences; 5.3% are singletons. The V gene is TRBV11-1, the J gene TRBJ2-5; D gene uncertain. Material for sequencing was blood, either unsorted or a sorted T cell fraction (not recorded which). The sequence was obtained from a male donor with ankylosing spondylitis. CDR3 DNA sequence: TGTGCCAGCAGCGCCGGATGGGAGACCCAGTACTTC. It codes for CASSAGWETQYF.